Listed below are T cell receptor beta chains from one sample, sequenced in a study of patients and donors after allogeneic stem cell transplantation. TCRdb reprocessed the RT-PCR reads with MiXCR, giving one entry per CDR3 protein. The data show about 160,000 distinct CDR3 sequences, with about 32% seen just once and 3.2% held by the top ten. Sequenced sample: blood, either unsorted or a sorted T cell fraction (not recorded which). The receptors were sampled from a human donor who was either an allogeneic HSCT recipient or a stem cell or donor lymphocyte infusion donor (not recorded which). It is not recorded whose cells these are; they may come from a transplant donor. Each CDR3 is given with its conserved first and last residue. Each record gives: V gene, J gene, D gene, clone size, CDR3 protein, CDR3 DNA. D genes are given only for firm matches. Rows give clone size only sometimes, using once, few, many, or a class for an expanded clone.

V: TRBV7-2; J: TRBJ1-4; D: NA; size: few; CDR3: CASSLEPLGEKLFF; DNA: TGTGCCAGCAGCTTAGAGCCATTAGGGGAAAAACTGTTTTTT
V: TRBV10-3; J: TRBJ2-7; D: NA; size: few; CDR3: CAISPTLSYEQYF; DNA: TGTGCCATCAGCCCCACGCTTTCCTACGAGCAGTACTTC
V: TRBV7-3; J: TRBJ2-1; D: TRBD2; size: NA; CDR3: CASSLYPPGLAGLVDNEQFF; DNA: TGTGCCAGCAGCTTATACCCTCCGGGACTAGCGGGATTAGTGGACAATGAGCAGTTCTTC
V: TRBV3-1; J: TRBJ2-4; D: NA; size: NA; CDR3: CASSHGNIQYF; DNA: TGTGCCAGCAGCCACGGAAACATTCAGTACTTC
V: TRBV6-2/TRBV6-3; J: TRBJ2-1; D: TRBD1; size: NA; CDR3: CASSYPGTGGIYEQFF; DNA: TGTGCCAGCAGTTACCCCGGGACAGGGGGCATCTATGAGCAGTTCTTC
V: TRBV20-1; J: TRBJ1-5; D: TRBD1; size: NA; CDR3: CSARGTGGNQPQHF; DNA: TGCAGTGCTAGGGGGACAGGGGGCAATCAGCCCCAGCATTTT
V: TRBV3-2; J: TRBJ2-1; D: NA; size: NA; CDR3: CASSQPSLQGKSSYNEQFF; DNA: TGTGCCAGCAGCCAACCCAGCCTCCAGGGAAAAAGCTCCTACAATGAGCAGTTCTTC
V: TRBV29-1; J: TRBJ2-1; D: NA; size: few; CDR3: CSVGLAPGEQFF; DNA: TGCAGCGTTGGTCTAGCTCCGGGTGAGCAGTTCTTC
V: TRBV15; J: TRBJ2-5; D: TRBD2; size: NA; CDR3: CATSSLLTGGETQYF; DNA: TGTGCCACCAGCAGTCTCCTTACGGGGGGTGAGACCCAGTACTTC
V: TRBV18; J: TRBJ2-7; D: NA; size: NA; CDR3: CASSPRADYEQYF; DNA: TGTGCCAGCTCACCACGGGCGGATTACGAGCAGTACTTC
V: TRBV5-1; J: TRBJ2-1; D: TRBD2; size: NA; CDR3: CASSFSPAGGPNEQFF; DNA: TGCGCCAGCAGCTTCTCCCCTGCGGGAGGGCCTAATGAGCAGTTCTTC
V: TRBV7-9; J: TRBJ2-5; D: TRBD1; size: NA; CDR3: CASSPRTGGKETQYF; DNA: TGTGCCAGCAGCCCCCGGACAGGGGGCAAAGAGACCCAGTACTTC
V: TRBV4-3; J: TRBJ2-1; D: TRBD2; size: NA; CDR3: CASSQGWWTSGRALNEQFF; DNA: TGCGCCAGCAGCCAAGGTTGGTGGACTAGCGGGAGGGCCCTCAATGAGCAGTTCTTC
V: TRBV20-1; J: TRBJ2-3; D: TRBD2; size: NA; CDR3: CSASWRGLAGEDTQYF; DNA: TGCAGTGCTAGTTGGAGGGGACTAGCGGGAGAGGATACGCAGTATTTT
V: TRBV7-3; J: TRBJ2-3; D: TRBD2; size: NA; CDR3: CASSSGLAATDTQYF; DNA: TGTGCCAGCAGCTCCGGACTAGCGGCCACAGATACGCAGTATTTT
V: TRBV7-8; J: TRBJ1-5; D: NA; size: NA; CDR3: CASSLAEGSSQHF; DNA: TGTGCCAGCAGCTTAGCGGAGGGCTCTTCCCAGCATTTT
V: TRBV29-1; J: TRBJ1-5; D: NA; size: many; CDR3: CSVAENYNQPQHF; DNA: TGCAGCGTTGCCGAGAATTACAATCAGCCCCAGCATTTT
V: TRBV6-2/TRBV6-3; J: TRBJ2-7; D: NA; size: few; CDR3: CASSYSYYEQYF; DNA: TGTGCCAGCAGTTACTCGTATTACGAGCAGTACTTC
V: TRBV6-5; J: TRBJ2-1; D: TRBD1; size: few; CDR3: CASSSTGGESYNEQFF; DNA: TGTGCCAGCAGTTCCACAGGGGGAGAGTCCTACAATGAGCAGTTCTTC
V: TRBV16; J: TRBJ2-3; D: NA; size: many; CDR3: CASSQAGSDTDTQYF; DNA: TGTGCCAGCAGTCAGGCAGGATCGGACACAGATACGCAGTATTTT
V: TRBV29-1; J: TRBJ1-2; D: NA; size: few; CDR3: CSVERQTNYGYTF; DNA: TGCAGCGTTGAACGACAGACTAACTATGGCTACACCTTC
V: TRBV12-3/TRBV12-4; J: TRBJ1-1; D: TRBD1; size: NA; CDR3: CASSSPGQGSTEAFF; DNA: TGTGCCAGCAGTTCGCCGGGACAGGGGTCCACTGAAGCTTTCTTT
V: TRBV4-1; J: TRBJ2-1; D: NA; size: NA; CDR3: CASSQLGSGSYNEQFF; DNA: TGCGCCAGCAGCCAACTCGGGAGTGGCTCCTACAATGAGCAGTTCTTC